The T cell receptor (beta chain) under discussion was sequenced for a study of OX40 agonist ivuxolimab in advanced cancers. Background on the study: A history of anti-PD-1, anti-PD-L1 or anti-CTLA-4 therapy was acceptable, and around 36% had some.

Blood draws occurred at baseline, cycle 4 day 1, and cycle 7 day 1. Assay used: immunoSEQ multiplex PCR; TCRdb lists only in-frame clones, some missing. The sample has 13,000 or so clones, less than 80% seen once. The CDR3 loop spans 15 amino acids. The germline gives CDR1 SGHNT, CDR2 YENEEA. Trimming stripped 3 bases from V and 7 bases from J, with 16 bases between. The sequences come from CD4+ or CD8+ T cells sorted from blood, collected in a trial of the OX40 agonist ivuxolimab. The chain employs TRBV11-3 and TRBJ1-3, with D possibly TRBD1 on 5 matching bases. The clonotype was recovered from an adult with an advanced solid tumor such as melanoma, head and neck, liver or kidney cancer. CDR3 coding DNA: TGTGCCAGCAGCTTGCAGGGCAGGCCCCGGAACACCATATATTTT. Amino acids: CASSLQGRPRNTIYF.